This T cell receptor (beta chain) originates from a study of OX40 agonist ivuxolimab in advanced cancers. The assay was immunoSEQ multiplex PCR, and TCRdb's table has in-frame clones only and misses some. The profile shows 35,000 to 40,000 clones, 75% to 90% of them singletons. Source: CD4+ or CD8+ T cells sorted from blood, taken in a trial of the OX40 agonist ivuxolimab. This receptor was taken from an adult with an advanced solid tumor such as melanoma, head and neck, liver or kidney cancer.

The DNA for the CDR3 is TGCGCCAGCAGCTTGGGACAGCCTAACTATGGCTACACCTTC. As protein: CASSLGQPNYGYTF. The chain joins TRBV5-1 to TRBJ1-2; possible D gene TRBD1, 5 bases. The germline V gene has CDR1 SGHRS and CDR2 YFSETQ. This CDR3 spans 14 amino acids. Deletions cut 0 bases from V and 0 bases from J, with 6 bases between.